A selection of T cell receptor beta chains follows, all from one sample in a study of PD-1 blockade in classical Hodgkin lymphoma. The protocol was immunoSEQ multiplex PCR, while the TCRdb copy is restricted to in-frame clones and leaves out a portion. The table lists over 10,000 clones, 75% to 90% of them singletons. This specimen consisted of peripheral blood mononuclear cells (PBMCs), obtained at baseline. The receptor source for this set is a human donor with classical Hodgkin lymphoma. Each CDR3 is given with its conserved first and last residue. The order of the fields is CDR3 protein, CDR3 DNA, V gene, D gene, J gene, clone size, CDR3 length. The D gene is left open where the match is weak. Clone size is not always given. Where it is, it says once, few, many or a class for expanded clones.

CDR3: CASSLEGGSGANVLTF
DNA: TGCGCCAGCAGCCTAGAGGGGGGCTCTGGGGCCAACGTCCTGACTTTC
V: TRBV5-1
D: .
J: TRBJ2-6
size: .
length: 16

CDR3: CATILAGEVDTQYF
DNA: TGTGCCACCATACTAGCGGGAGAAGTTGATACGCAGTATTTT
V: TRBV10-3
D: TRBD2
J: TRBJ2-3
size: .
length: 14

CDR3: CASREPGQGKAGELFF
DNA: TGTGCCAGCAGAGAACCAGGACAGGGAAAGGCCGGGGAGCTGTTTTTT
V: TRBV6-6
D: TRBD1
J: TRBJ2-2
size: few
length: 16

CDR3: CASSLAFLEYGYTF
DNA: TGTGCCAGCAGCTTAGCATTTTTGGAGTATGGCTACACCTTC
V: TRBV11-2
D: .
J: TRBJ1-2
size: .
length: 14

CDR3: CASSSGVDAFF
DNA: TGTGCCAGCAGCTCAGGTGTGGACGCTTTCTTT
V: TRBV7-2
D: .
J: TRBJ1-1
size: .
length: 11

CDR3: CAISDVSRQETQYF
DNA: TGTGCCATCAGTGACGTCAGTCGGCAAGAGACCCAGTACTTC
V: TRBV10-3
D: .
J: TRBJ2-5
size: .
length: 14

CDR3: CASSQRTGWGTEAFF
DNA: TGTGCCAGCAGCCAAAGGACAGGGTGGGGCACTGAAGCTTTCTTT
V: TRBV7-2
D: TRBD1
J: TRBJ1-1
size: .
length: 15

CDR3: CASSLLAGGADTQYF
DNA: TGTGCCAGCAGTCTACTAGCGGGAGGAGCAGATACGCAGTATTTT
V: TRBV28
D: TRBD2
J: TRBJ2-3
size: .
length: 15

CDR3: CASSQSLGLHPGADTQYF
DNA: TGTGCCAGCAGCCAAAGCCTGGGACTGCATCCTGGGGCAGATACGCAGTATTTT
V: TRBV7-9
D: .
J: TRBJ2-3
size: .
length: 18

CDR3: CASPRDRVYEQYF
DNA: TGTGCCAGCCCCCGGGACAGGGTATACGAGCAGTACTTC
V: TRBV2
D: TRBD1
J: TRBJ2-7
size: .
length: 13

CDR3: CASSPSFGTVGKLFF
DNA: TGTGCCAGCAGCCCCTCGTTCGGGACAGTGGGAAAACTGTTTTTT
V: TRBV4-2
D: TRBD1
J: TRBJ1-4
size: .
length: 15

CDR3: CASSQDWRYEQYF
DNA: TGTGCCAGCAGCCAAGATTGGCGCTACGAGCAGTACTTC
V: TRBV4-2
D: .
J: TRBJ2-7
size: .
length: 13

CDR3: CASSLWRGNADTQYF
DNA: TGTGCCAGCAGTTTGTGGCGGGGAAATGCAGATACGCAGTATTTT
V: TRBV28
D: .
J: TRBJ2-3
size: .
length: 15

CDR3: CASSAIAGDSFNEQFF
DNA: TGTGCCAGCTCAGCTATAGCGGGAGACTCTTTCAATGAGCAGTTCTTC
V: TRBV18
D: TRBD2
J: TRBJ2-1
size: .
length: 16

CDR3: CAISVPSGMDGVQLTDTQYF
DNA: TGTGCCATCAGTGTGCCTAGCGGGATGGATGGGGTTCAGCTCACAGATACGCAGTATTTT
V: TRBV10-3
D: TRBD2
J: TRBJ2-3
size: .
length: 20

CDR3: CASRPNYSNQPQHF
DNA: TGTGCCAGTAGGCCGAACTATAGCAATCAGCCCCAGCATTTT
V: TRBV19
D: .
J: TRBJ1-5
size: .
length: 14

CDR3: CASSIGLAGEQFF
DNA: TGTGCCAGTAGTATAGGACTAGCGGGGGAGCAGTTCTTC
V: TRBV19
D: TRBD2
J: TRBJ2-1
size: .
length: 13

CDR3: CASSPTYRDTQYF
DNA: TGTGCCAGCTCACCAACCTACCGGGATACGCAGTATTTT
V: TRBV18
D: .
J: TRBJ2-3
size: .
length: 13